This T cell receptor beta chain originates from a study of blood T cell repertoires in COVID-19. Germline values: CDR1 SGDLS, CDR2 YYNGEE. The CDR3 covers 18 residues. With V trimmed by 0 bases and J by 7 bases, 11 bases remained unmatched. Sequencing used immunoSEQ multiplex PCR; TCRdb keeps in-frame clones, though not all of them. Of about 180,000 clones in the sample, roughly 78% were seen once. The sample was peripheral blood. This TCR derives from a man between 65 and 79 years old with active or convalescent COVID-19. V is TRBV9 and J is TRBJ2-1; 12 nucleotides agree with TRBD2. The CDR3 sequence is CASSVEGWTSGVGNEQFF. CDR3 bases: TGTGCCAGCAGCGTAGAAGGGTGGACTAGCGGGGTTGGGAATGAGCAGTTCTTC. The entire variable domain, with the rest obtained from reference TRBV9 and TRBJ2-1, is as follows: DSGVTQTPKHLITATGQRVTLRCSPRSGDLSVYWYQQSLDQGLQFLIQYYNGEERAKGNILERFSAQQFPDLHSELNLSSLELGDSALYFCASSVEGWTSGVGNEQFFGPGTRLTVL.